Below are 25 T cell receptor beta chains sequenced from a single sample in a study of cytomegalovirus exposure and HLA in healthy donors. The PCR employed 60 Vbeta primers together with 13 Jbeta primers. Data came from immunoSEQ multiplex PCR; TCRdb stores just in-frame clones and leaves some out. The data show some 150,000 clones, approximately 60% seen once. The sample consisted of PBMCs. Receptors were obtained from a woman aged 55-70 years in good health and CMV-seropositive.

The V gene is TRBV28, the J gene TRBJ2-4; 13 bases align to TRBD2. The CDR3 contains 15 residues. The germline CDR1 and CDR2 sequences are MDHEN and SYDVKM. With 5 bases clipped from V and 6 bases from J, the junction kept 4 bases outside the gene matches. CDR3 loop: CASSAGLAGRNIQYF. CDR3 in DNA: TGTGCCAGCAGTGCGGGACTAGCGGGAAGAAACATTCAGTACTTC.

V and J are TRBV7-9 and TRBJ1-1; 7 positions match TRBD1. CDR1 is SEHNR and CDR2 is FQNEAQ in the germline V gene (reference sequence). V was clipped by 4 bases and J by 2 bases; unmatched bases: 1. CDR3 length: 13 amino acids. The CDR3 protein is CASSWDSNTEAFF. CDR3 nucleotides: TGTGCCAGCAGCTGGGACAGCAACACTGAAGCTTTCTTT. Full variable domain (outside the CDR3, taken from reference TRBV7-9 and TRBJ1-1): DTGVSQNPRHKITKRGQNVTFRCDPISEHNRLYWYRQTLGQGPEFLTYFQNEAQLEKSRLLSDRFSAERPKGSFSTLEIQRTEQGDSAMYLCASSWDSNTEAFFGQGTRLTVV.

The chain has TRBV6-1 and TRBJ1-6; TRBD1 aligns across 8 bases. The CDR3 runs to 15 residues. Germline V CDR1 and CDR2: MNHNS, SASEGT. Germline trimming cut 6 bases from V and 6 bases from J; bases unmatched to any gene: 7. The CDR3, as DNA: TGTGCCAGCAGCGGACAGGGCGGGAGTAATTCACCCCTCCACTTT. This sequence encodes CASSGQGGSNSPLHF.

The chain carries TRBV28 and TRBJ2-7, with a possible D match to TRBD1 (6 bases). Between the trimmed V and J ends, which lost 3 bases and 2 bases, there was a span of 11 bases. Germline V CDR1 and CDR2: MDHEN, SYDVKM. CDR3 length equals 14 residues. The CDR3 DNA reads TGTGCCAGCAGTTTGGAGACAGGCGCCTACGAGCAGTACTTC. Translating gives CASSLETGAYEQYF. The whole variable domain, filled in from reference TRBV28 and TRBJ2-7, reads DVKVTQSSRYLVKRTGEKVFLECVQDMDHENMFWYRQDPGLGLRLIYFSYDVKMKEKGDIPEGYSVSREKKERFSLILESASTNQTSMYLCASSLETGAYEQYFGPGTRLTVT.

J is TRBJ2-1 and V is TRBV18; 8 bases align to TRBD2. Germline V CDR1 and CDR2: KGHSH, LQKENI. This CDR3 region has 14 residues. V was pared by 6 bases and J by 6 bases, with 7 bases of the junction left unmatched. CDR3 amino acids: CASSSRLAGNEQFF. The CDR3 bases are TGTGCCAGCTCCTCGCGGCTAGCGGGCAATGAGCAGTTCTTC.

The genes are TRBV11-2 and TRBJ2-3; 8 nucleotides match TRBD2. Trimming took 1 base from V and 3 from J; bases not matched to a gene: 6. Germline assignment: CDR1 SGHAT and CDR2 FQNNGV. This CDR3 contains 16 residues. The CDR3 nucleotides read TGTGCCAGCAGCTTAGTGCCGGGGGGGAAAACAGATACGCAGTATTTT. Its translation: CASSLVPGGKTDTQYF.

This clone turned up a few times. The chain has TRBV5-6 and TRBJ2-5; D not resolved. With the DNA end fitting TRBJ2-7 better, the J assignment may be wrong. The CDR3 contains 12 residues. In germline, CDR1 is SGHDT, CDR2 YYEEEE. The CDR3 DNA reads TGTGCCAGCAGCTTGACCCCCTCCGAGCAGTACTTC. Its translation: CASSLTPSEQYF.

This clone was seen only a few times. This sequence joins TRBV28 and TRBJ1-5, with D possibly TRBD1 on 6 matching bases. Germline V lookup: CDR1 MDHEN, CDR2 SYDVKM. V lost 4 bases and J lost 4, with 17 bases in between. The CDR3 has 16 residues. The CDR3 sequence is CASSSYSGTQNQPQHF. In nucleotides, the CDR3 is TGTGCCAGCAGTTCTTACTCCGGGACACAGAATCAGCCCCAGCATTTT.

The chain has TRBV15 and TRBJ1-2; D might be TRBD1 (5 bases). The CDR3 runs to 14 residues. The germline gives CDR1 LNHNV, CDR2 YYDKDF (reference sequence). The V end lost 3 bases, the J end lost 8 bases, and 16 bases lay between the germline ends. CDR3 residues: CATSRGGDHGGYTF. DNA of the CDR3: TGTGCCACCAGCAGGGGAGGGGACCATGGCGGCTACACCTTC.

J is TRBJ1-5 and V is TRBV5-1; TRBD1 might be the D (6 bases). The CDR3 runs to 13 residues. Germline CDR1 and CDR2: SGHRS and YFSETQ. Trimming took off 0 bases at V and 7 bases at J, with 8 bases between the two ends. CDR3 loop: CASSLGQDQPQHF. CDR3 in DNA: TGCGCCAGCAGCTTGGGACAGGACCAGCCCCAGCATTTT.

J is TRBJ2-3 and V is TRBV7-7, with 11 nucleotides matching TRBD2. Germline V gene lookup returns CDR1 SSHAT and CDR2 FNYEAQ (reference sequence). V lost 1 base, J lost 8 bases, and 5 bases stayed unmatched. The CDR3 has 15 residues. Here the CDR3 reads CASSLDTSGSGTQYF. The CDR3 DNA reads TGTGCCAGCAGCTTAGACACTAGCGGGAGCGGTACGCAGTATTTT.

CDR3 DNA sequence: TGTGCCAGCACCGGGAGGGAGACCCAGTACTTC. Translation gives CASTGRETQYF. V and J are TRBV28 and TRBJ2-5; 7 nucleotides line up with TRBD2. The CDR3 is 11 residues long. Losses at the gene ends were 7 bases for V and 5 bases for J; bases not matched to a gene: 1. Germline values: CDR1 MDHEN, CDR2 SYDVKM.

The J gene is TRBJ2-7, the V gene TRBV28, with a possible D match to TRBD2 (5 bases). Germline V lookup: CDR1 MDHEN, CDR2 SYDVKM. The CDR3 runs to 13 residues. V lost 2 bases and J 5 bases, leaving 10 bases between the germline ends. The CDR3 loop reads CASSLRLAHEQYF. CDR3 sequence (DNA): TGTGCCAGCAGTTTACGGCTAGCCCACGAGCAGTACTTC. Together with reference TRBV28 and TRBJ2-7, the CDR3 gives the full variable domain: DVKVTQSSRYLVKRTGEKVFLECVQDMDHENMFWYRQDPGLGLRLIYFSYDVKMKEKGDIPEGYSVSREKKERFSLILESASTNQTSMYLCASSLRLAHEQYFGPGTRLTVT.

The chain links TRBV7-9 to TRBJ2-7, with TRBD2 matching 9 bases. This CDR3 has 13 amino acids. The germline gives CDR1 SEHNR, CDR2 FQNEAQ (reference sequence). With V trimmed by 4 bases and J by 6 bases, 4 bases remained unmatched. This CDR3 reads CASSYSGRSEQYF. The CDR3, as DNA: TGTGCCAGCAGCTACAGCGGGAGGAGCGAGCAGTACTTC. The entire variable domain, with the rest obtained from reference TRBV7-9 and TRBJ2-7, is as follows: DTGVSQNPRHKITKRGQNVTFRCDPISEHNRLYWYRQTLGQGPEFLTYFQNEAQLEKSRLLSDRFSAERPKGSFSTLEIQRTEQGDSAMYLCASSYSGRSEQYFGPGTRLTVT.

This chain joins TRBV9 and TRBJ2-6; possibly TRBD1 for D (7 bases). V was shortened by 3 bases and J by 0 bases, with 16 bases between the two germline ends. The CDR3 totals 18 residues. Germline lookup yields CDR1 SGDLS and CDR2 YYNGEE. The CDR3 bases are TGTGCCAGCAGCGCTCCCGGGGGACAGAACTCTGGGGCCAACGTCCTGACTTTC. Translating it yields CASSAPGGQNSGANVLTF.

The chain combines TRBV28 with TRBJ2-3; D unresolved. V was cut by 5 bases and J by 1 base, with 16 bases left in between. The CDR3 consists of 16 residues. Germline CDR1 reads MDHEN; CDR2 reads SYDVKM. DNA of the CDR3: TGTGCCAGCAGTCCACCCCGGGTGTTCGGCACAGATACGCAGTATTTT. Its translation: CASSPPRVFGTDTQYF.

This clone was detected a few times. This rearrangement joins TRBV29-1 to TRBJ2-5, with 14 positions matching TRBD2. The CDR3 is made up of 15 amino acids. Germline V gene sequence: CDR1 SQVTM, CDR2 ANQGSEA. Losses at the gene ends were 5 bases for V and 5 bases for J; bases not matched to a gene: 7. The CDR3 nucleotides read TGCAGCGTTACGACTAGCGGGAGGGCCGGGGAGACCCAGTACTTC. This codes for CSVTTSGRAGETQYF. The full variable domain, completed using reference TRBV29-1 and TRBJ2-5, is SAVISQKPSRDICQRGTSLTIQCQVDSQVTMMFWYRQQPGQSLTLIATANQGSEATYESGFVIDKFPISRPNLTFSTLTVSNMSPEDSSIYLCSVTTSGRAGETQYFGPGTRLLVL.

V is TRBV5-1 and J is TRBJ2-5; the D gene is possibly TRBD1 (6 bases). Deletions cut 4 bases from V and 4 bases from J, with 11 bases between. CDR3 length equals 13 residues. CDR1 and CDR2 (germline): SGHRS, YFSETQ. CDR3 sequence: CASSVTGLETQYF. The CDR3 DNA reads TGCGCCAGCAGCGTTACAGGGCTAGAGACCCAGTACTTC.

CDR3 sequence: CASSANTQYF. CDR3 in DNA: TGTGCCAGCAGTGCTAATACGCAGTATTTT. The V call is TRBV28, the J call TRBJ2-3, with D unclear. Germline assignment: CDR1 MDHEN and CDR2 SYDVKM. V was shortened by 5 bases and J by 7 bases, with 4 bases between the two germline ends. The CDR3 runs to 10 residues.

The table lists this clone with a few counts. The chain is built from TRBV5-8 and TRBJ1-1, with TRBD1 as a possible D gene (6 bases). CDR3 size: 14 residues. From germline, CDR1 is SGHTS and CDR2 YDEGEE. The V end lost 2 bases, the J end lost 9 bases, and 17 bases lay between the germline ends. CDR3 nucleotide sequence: TGTGCCAGCAGCTTACCGGGACACCGCTTGCAAGCTTTCTTT. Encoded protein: CASSLPGHRLQAFF.

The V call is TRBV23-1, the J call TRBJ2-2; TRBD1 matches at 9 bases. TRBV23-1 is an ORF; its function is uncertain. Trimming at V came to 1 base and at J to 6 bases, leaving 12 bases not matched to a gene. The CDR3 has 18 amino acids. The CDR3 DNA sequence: TGCGCCAGCAGTCAATACCCACAGGGGGCGAATTTCGCCGGGGAGCTGTTTTTT. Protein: CASSQYPQGANFAGELFF.

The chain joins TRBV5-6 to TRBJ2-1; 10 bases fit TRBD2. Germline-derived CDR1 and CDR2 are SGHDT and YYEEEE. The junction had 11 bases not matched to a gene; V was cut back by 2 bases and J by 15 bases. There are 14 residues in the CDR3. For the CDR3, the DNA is TGTGCCAGCAGCTTACTAGAGCGGGAGGGCCCTCTGTTCTTC. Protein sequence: CASSLLEREGPLFF. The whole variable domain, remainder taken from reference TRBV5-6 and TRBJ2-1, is DAGVTQSPTHLIKTRGQQVTLRCSPKSGHDTVSWYQQALGQGPQFIFQYYEEEERQRGNFPDRFSGHQFPNYSSELNVNALLLGDSALYLCASSLLEREGPLFFGPGTRLTVL.

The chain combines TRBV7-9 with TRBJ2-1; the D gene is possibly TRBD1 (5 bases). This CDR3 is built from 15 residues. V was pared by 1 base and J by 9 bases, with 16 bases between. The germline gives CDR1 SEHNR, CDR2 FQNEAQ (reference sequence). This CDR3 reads CASSLGDRGEVEQFF. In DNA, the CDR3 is TGTGCCAGCAGCTTAGGCGATAGGGGCGAGGTTGAGCAGTTCTTC.

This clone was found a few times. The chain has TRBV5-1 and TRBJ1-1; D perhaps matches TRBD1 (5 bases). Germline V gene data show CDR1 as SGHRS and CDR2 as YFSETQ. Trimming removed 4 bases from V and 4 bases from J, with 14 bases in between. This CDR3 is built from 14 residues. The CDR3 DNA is TGCGCCAGCAGCCAGGACCCGGGGGGCACTGAAGCTTTCTTT. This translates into CASSQDPGGTEAFF.

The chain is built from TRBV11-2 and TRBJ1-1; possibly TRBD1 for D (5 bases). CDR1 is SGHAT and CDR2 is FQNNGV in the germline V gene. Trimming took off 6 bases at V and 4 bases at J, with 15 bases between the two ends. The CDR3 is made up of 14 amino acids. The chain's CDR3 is CASRDTRGGTEAFF. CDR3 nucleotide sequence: TGTGCCAGCAGGGACACTCGAGGCGGCACTGAAGCTTTCTTT. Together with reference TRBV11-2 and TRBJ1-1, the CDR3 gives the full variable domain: EAGVAQSPRYKIIEKRQSVAFWCNPISGHATLYWYQQILGQGPKLLIQFQNNGVVDDSQLPKDRFSAERLKGVDSTLKIQPAKLEDSAVYLCASRDTRGGTEAFFGQGTRLTVV.